Below, 21 T cell receptor beta chains from the same sample are listed, as sequenced in a study of breast tumors, draining lymph nodes, adjacent tissues. TCRdb analysed the multiplex PCR reads with MiXCR anew, one entry per CDR3 protein. Here the sample spans about 24,000 distinct CDR3 sequences, 60% to 70% being singletons. The material sequenced was tumor-adjacent breast tissue. These TCRs come from a female donor with breast cancer. Some clones in this sample may be carry-over from other donors' samples.

The chain carries TRBV12-3 or TRBV12-4 and TRBJ2-3; tentatively, D is TRBD1 (6 bases). The CDR3 covers 14 residues. V gave up 5 bases and J gave up 4 bases, with 13 bases separating them. The CDR3 DNA reads TGTGCCAGCAGTAGGCAGGGGTTTGCAGATACGCAGTATTTT. This encodes CASSRQGFADTQYF.

This chain joins TRBV25-1 and TRBJ2-7; TRBD1 matches 10 bases. The V gene's germline CDR1 is MGHDK and CDR2 SYGVNS. The CDR3 is made up of 13 amino acids. Germline trimming cut 7 bases from V and 3 bases from J; bases unmatched to any gene: 3. The CDR3 coding sequence is TGTGCCAGCAAACGGACAGGGGGCTACGAGCAGTACTTC. It codes for CASKRTGGYEQYF.

The gene calls are TRBV20-1 and TRBJ2-3; 9 bases align to TRBD2. In germline, CDR1 is DFQATT, CDR2 SNEGSKA (reference sequence). Trimming removed 2 bases from V and 2 bases from J; junction bases left unmatched: 5. This CDR3 has 15 amino acids. The CDR3 DNA is TGCAGTGCTAGAAGGCGGGAGGGCTTCACAGATACGCAGTATTTT. Its protein is CSARRREGFTDTQYF.

Details on this clonotype: The CDR3 ends on some other residue instead of the conserved phenylalanine or tryptophan, so this is likely a read error. The rearrangement joins TRBV6-6 to TRBJ1-2; D is unresolved. CDR1 is MNHNY, CDR2 SVGAGI, per germline (reference sequence). The CDR3 is made up of 13 amino acids. Trimming took 5 bases from V and 4 from J, leaving 11 bases between them. DNA of the CDR3: TGTGCCAGCAGTACCACAGCTAGCTATGGCTACACCCTC. It is translated as CASSTTASYGYTL.

The chain has TRBV5-1 and TRBJ2-1; D not resolved. V was pared by 2 bases and J by 4 bases, with 7 bases between. CDR3 length equals 13 residues. Germline values: CDR1 SGHRS, CDR2 YFSETQ. The CDR3 nucleotides read TGCGCCAGCAGCTTACCCCGGTACAATGAGCAGTTCTTC. Protein sequence: CASSLPRYNEQFF.

This chain joins TRBV27 and TRBJ2-3, with D perhaps assigned TRBD1 or TRBD2 (5 bases each). The CDR3 is 16 residues long. Germline values: CDR1 MNHEY, CDR2 SMNVEV (reference sequence). V was pared by 5 bases and J by 4 bases, with 19 bases between. The DNA of the CDR3 is TGTGCCAGCAGTGAAGCGGTGGGGCTGGGACCAGATACGCAGTATTTT. Amino acids: CASSEAVGLGPDTQYF.

The CDR3 is CASSPVPRNTGELFF. The CDR3 bases are TGTGCCAGCAGCCCCGTGCCGAGGAACACCGGGGAGCTGTTTTTT. The gene calls are TRBV11-3 and TRBJ2-2; D uncertain. The germline V gene encodes CDR1 SGHNT and CDR2 YENEEA. Trimming removed 5 bases at V and 1 base at J, with 11 bases between. This CDR3 region has 15 residues.

V is TRBV5-1 and J is TRBJ1-6; tentatively, D is TRBD1 (5 bases). Between the trimmed V and J ends, which lost 5 bases and 5 bases, there was a span of 14 bases. The CDR3 covers 15 residues. In germline, CDR1 is SGHRS, CDR2 YFSETQ. The CDR3 reads CASRPVTGDNSPLHF. CDR3 nucleotide sequence: TGCGCCAGCAGACCCGTCACAGGAGATAATTCACCCCTCCACTTT.

This clonotype was counted a single time. This chain uses TRBV29-1 with TRBJ1-6; D perhaps matches TRBD1 (6 bases). V shed 5 bases and J shed 9 bases, with 14 bases lying between them. CDR3 size: 13 residues. Germline loops: CDR1 SQVTM, CDR2 ANQGSEA. The CDR3 is CSVQQGTGSPLHF. CDR3 in DNA: TGCAGCGTTCAACAGGGTACGGGTTCACCCCTCCACTTT.

This rearrangement joins TRBV4-1 to TRBJ2-7, with D possibly called TRBD1 or TRBD2 (5 bases each). Germline CDR1 reads MGHRA; CDR2 reads YSYEKL. V lost 0 bases and J 3 bases, leaving 12 bases between the germline ends. CDR3 length: 15 amino acids. This CDR3 is CASSQEAGTFYEQYF. CDR3 DNA sequence: TGCGCCAGCAGCCAAGAGGCAGGGACCTTCTACGAGCAGTACTTC.

This clonotype was counted many times. This chain links TRBV30 with TRBJ2-7, with D possibly TRBD2 on 6 matching bases. This CDR3 region has 11 residues. Per the germline V gene, CDR1 is GTSNPN and CDR2 is SVGIG (reference sequence). CDR3 sequence reads: CAGGKGFEQYF. The CDR3 DNA reads TGTGCGGGAGGAAAGGGGTTTGAGCAGTACTTC.

This clonotype is medium-sized in the sample. The J gene is TRBJ2-7, the V gene TRBV19, with D possibly matching TRBD2 (6 bases). The V end lost 5 bases, the J end lost 0 bases, and 14 bases lay between the germline ends. CDR1 and CDR2 from the germline V gene are LNHDA and SQIVND (reference sequence). CDR3 size: 15 residues. The CDR3 DNA follows: TGTGCCAGTAGTCGCGGGGCCGGCAGCTCCTACGAGCAGTACTTC. Amino acid sequence: CASSRGAGSSYEQYF.

V and J are TRBV5-6 and TRBJ2-1; TRBD2 might be the D (5 bases). The germline V and J ends were trimmed by 0 bases and 16 bases, with 11 bases remaining between them. Germline CDR1 is SGHDT and CDR2 is YYEEEE. This CDR3 is 11 amino acids long. The CDR3 DNA reads as TGTGCCAGCAGCTTGGCCGCGACTACATTCTTC. As protein: CASSLAATTFF.

Comment on this clonotype: An end of the junction does not agree with germline; a read error may underlie this. The V gene is TRBV12-3 or TRBV12-4, the J gene TRBJ1-5; 8 nucleotides agree with TRBD1. The CDR3 runs 14 residues. The CDR3 nucleotides are TGTGCTAGCAGGCCTACAGGGGGGAGTCAGCCCCAGCATTTT. Protein product: CASRPTGGSQPQHF.

The table lists this clonotype with many counts. V is TRBV30 and J is TRBJ2-5, with unresolved D. Trimming pared 3 bases from V and 4 bases from J, leaving 12 bases between. Per germline, CDR1 GTSNPN and CDR2 SVGIG (reference sequence). This CDR3 comprises 13 residues. The CDR3 spells CAWRNKGLETQYF. The CDR3 DNA reads as TGTGCCTGGAGGAATAAGGGCTTAGAGACCCAGTACTTC.

The CDR3 loop reads CASSVGDASYEQYF. DNA of the CDR3: TGTGCCAGCAGCGTAGGTGACGCCTCCTACGAGCAGTACTTC. The chain carries TRBV9 and TRBJ2-7; D gene ambiguous. V shed 0 bases and J shed 0 bases, with 7 bases lying between them. The length of the CDR3 is 14 residues. Germline CDR1 and CDR2: SGDLS and YYNGEE.

The genes are TRBV7-9 and TRBJ2-7; 7 bases align to TRBD1. The germline CDR1 and CDR2 sequences are SEHNR and FQNEAQ (reference sequence). With 6 bases clipped from V and 5 bases from J, the junction kept 10 bases outside the gene matches. CDR3 length: 14 residues. CDR3 coding DNA: TGTGCCAGCAGTCCAGACAGGGTCGGCGACGAGCAGTACTTC. Its protein product is CASSPDRVGDEQYF.

The chain has TRBV11-3 and TRBJ2-5; D is uncertain. There are 11 residues in the CDR3. From germline, CDR1 is SGHNT and CDR2 YENEEA. The V end was cut by 5 bases, the J end by 5 bases, with 6 bases between. The CDR3 DNA reads TGTGCCAGCAGCACAATGGAGACCCAGTACTTC. Its translation is CASSTMETQYF.

This clonotype was detected a few times. A much larger clone sits a single nucleotide away, making a read error possible. The V gene is TRBV6-5, the J gene TRBJ2-7; D possibly corresponds to TRBD2 (7 bases). V was shortened by 6 bases and J by 5 bases, with 14 bases between the two germline ends. Germline loops: CDR1 MNHEY, CDR2 SVGAGI. The CDR3 is made up of 13 amino acids. The CDR3 spells CASSGSGGHEQYF. In DNA form, the CDR3 reads TGTGCCAGCAGCGGGTCGGGGGGCCACGAGCAGTACTTC.

The J gene is TRBJ2-2, the V gene TRBV10-3, with D tentatively TRBD2 (5 bases). The CDR3 contains 15 residues. V was clipped by 4 bases and J by 0 bases, with 9 bases between them. Germline CDR1 ENHRY, CDR2 SYGVKD. The CDR3 DNA is TGTGCCATCAGTGGGCGTAGCGCGAACACCGGGGAGCTGTTTTTT. Residues: CAISGRSANTGELFF.

By frequency in the sample, this clonotype is medium-sized (0.01 to 0.1%). This sequence joins TRBV11-3 and TRBJ2-7; D is perhaps TRBD1 (5 bases). The V gene lost 1 base and the J gene lost 1 base, with 8 bases spanning the gap. CDR1 is SGHNT, CDR2 YENEEA, per germline. The CDR3 totals 14 residues. CDR3 nucleotide sequence: TGTGCCAGCAGCTTAGGACAGAATTCCTACGAGCAGTACTTC. This gives the protein CASSLGQNSYEQYF. Full variable domain (missing parts from reference TRBV11-3 and TRBJ2-7): EAGVVQSPRYKIIEKKQPVAFWCNPISGHNTLYWYLQNLGQGPELLIRYENEEAVDDSQLPKDRFSAERLKGVDSTLKIQPAELGDSAVYLCASSLGQNSYEQYFGPGTRLTVT.